Listed here are 10 T cell receptor beta chains from one sample, sequenced in a study of cytomegalovirus exposure and HLA in healthy donors. The PCR made use of 60 Vbeta and 13 Jbeta primers. Libraries were prepared by immunoSEQ multiplex PCR; TCRdb keeps only in-frame clonotypes and omits some of them. The sample has 210,000 or so clones; about nine tenths are singletons. Sequencing used PBMCs. The receptors were sampled from a man aged 30-40 years in good health and CMV-seronegative.

The chain has TRBV18 and TRBJ2-7, with D unresolved. The ends were cut back, 3 bases at V and 3 bases at J, with 9 bases in the middle. The germline CDR1 and CDR2 sequences are KGHSH and LQKENI. This CDR3 comprises 13 residues. This CDR3 is CASSPGSFYEQYF. The CDR3, as DNA: TGTGCCAGCTCACCGGGCAGCTTCTACGAGCAGTACTTC.

V usage is TRBV7-2 and J usage is TRBJ2-3; 11 bases are a match to TRBD2. The CDR3 contains 16 residues. Per the germline V gene, CDR1 is SGHTA and CDR2 is FQGNSA. The J segment lost 2 bases and the V segment lost 6 bases, leaving 7 bases of the junction unmatched. The CDR3 DNA reads as TGTGCCAGCAGACCACGACTAGCGGGGACCACAGATACGCAGTATTTT. Amino acids: CASRPRLAGTTDTQYF.

The rearrangement joins TRBV10-3 to TRBJ2-7; TRBD2 matches at 9 bases. The CDR3 loop spans 12 amino acids. The ends lost 7 bases at V and 6 bases at J; junction bases unmatched: 4. Germline assignment: CDR1 ENHRY and CDR2 SYGVKD. For the CDR3, the DNA is TGTGCCATCAAGGGGACTAGCCCCGAGCAGTACTTC. Residues: CAIKGTSPEQYF.

V usage is TRBV6-5 and J usage is TRBJ1-1, with D unresolved. Germline assignment: CDR1 MNHEY and CDR2 SVGAGI. V gave up 0 bases and J gave up 0 bases, with 8 bases separating them. This CDR3 comprises 15 residues. In DNA, the CDR3 is TGTGCCAGCAGTTACTCGGGCAGGCTGAACACTGAAGCTTTCTTT. Its protein product is CASSYSGRLNTEAFF.

This chain connects TRBV7-2 to TRBJ2-1, with 8 bases aligning to TRBD1. Germline CDR1 SGHTA, CDR2 FQGNSA. The CDR3 contains 15 residues. V was clipped by 6 bases and J by 5 bases; unmatched bases: 9. In DNA form, the CDR3 reads TGTGCCAGCAGATTCTCCGGGACAGGTAACAATGAGCAGTTCTTC. This gives the protein CASRFSGTGNNEQFF.

Here the CDR3 reads CASSLYRGGQGDVGTEAFF. For the CDR3, the DNA is TGTGCCAGCAGTTTATACCGAGGGGGACAGGGAGATGTAGGAACTGAAGCTTTCTTT. The chain couples TRBV27 to TRBJ1-1, with 9 bases identical to TRBD1. This CDR3 has 19 amino acids. The V gene end was trimmed by 1 base and the J gene end by 5 bases; junction bases not matched to a gene: 17. Germline V gives CDR1 MNHEY, CDR2 SMNVEV (reference sequence).

The gene calls are TRBV4-1 and TRBJ1-3; D is uncertain. Trimming took 0 bases from V and 0 from J, leaving 6 bases between them. This CDR3 comprises 15 residues. Germline V gives CDR1 MGHRA, CDR2 YSYEKL. CDR3 bases: TGCGCCAGCAGCCAAGATGCTAACTCTGGAAACACCATATATTTT. The encoded protein is CASSQDANSGNTIYF.

In the case of this clone: The CDR3 does not end in the conserved phenylalanine or tryptophan, so this is likely a read error. The chain uses TRBV4-1 and TRBJ1-2; TRBD1 is a possible D gene (6 bases). V lost 0 bases and J lost 1, with 9 bases in between. The CDR3 covers 15 residues. The germline V gene has CDR1 MGHRA and CDR2 YSYEKL. The CDR3 spells CASSQEWGLNYGYTL. The CDR3, as DNA: TGCGCCAGCAGCCAAGAATGGGGGCTTAACTATGGCTACACCCTC.

This chain uses TRBV2 with TRBJ2-7, with D maybe TRBD2 (5 bases). V gave up 5 bases and J gave up 5 bases, with 10 bases separating them. CDR3 length equals 12 residues. Germline V lookup: CDR1 SNHLY, CDR2 FYNNEI. CDR3 in DNA: TGTGCCAGCAGTTTACTAGTCAACGAGCAGTACTTC. The encoded protein is CASSLLVNEQYF.

The chain is built from TRBV28 and TRBJ2-7; the match to TRBD1 covers 8 bases. The CDR3 consists of 14 residues. The V gene end was trimmed by 5 bases and the J gene end by 2 bases; junction bases not matched to a gene: 5. The germline V gene encodes CDR1 MDHEN and CDR2 SYDVKM. The CDR3 DNA reads as TGTGCCAGCAGTCACCGGGACAGGCCCTACGAGCAGTACTTC. Amino acid sequence: CASSHRDRPYEQYF.